Following are 30 T cell receptor beta chains from one sample sequenced in a study of Graves' ophthalmopathy and Graves' hyperthyroidism. Using RNA transcripts, the TCR beta CDR3 regions were amplified. HTBI primers were used in a first-round RT-PCR, which preceded a second-round multiplex PCR. TCRdb reanalysed the multiplex PCR reads using MiXCR and keeps one entry per CDR3 protein. The sample has 170,000 or so distinct CDR3 sequences, 39% seen once; the top ten hold 8% to 9%. The source material was peripheral blood. Receptors originate from a man younger than 45 with Graves' ophthalmopathy.

This clonotype was found many times. J is TRBJ2-2 and V is TRBV20-1; 8 bases are shared with TRBD2. Per the germline V gene, CDR1 is DFQATT and CDR2 is SNEGSKA (reference sequence). Unmatched junction bases numbered 8, after V lost 3 bases and J lost 2 bases. The CDR3 has 16 amino acids. Here the CDR3 DNA reads TGCAGTGCTAGGCAAAGCGGGAGAGGAAACACCGGGGAGCTGTTTTTT. Amino acid sequence: CSARQSGRGNTGELFF.

This chain links TRBV20-1 with TRBJ1-1; possible D gene TRBD1, 5 bases. This CDR3 comprises 15 residues. V was clipped by 3 bases and J by 8 bases, with 22 bases between them. Germline V gene lookup returns CDR1 DFQATT and CDR2 SNEGSKA (reference sequence). The CDR3 region has the DNA TGCAGTGCTAGTTTAGGACTAGCCCGGGGCGGAGAAGCTTTCTTT. Its translation: CSASLGLARGGEAFF.

At least ten counts were recorded for this clonotype. V gene TRBV2 combines with J gene TRBJ1-2; D call uncertain. Per the germline V gene, CDR1 is SNHLY and CDR2 is FYNNEI. V lost 1 base and J 7 bases, leaving 10 bases between the germline ends. There are 13 residues in the CDR3. This CDR3 reads CASSEVGALGYTF. The CDR3, as DNA: TGTGCCAGCAGTGAAGTAGGTGCACTTGGCTACACCTTC.

At least ten counts were recorded for this clonotype. The V and J genes are TRBV20-1 and TRBJ1-6, with D possibly being TRBD1 (5 bases). Trimming pared 6 bases from V and 6 bases from J, leaving 15 bases between. CDR3 length: 14 amino acids. Germline V gene sequence: CDR1 DFQATT, CDR2 SNEGSKA (reference sequence). DNA of the CDR3: TGCAGTGCCGCGGGCGCGGGGACTAATTCACCCCTCCACTTT. Its translation: CSAAGAGTNSPLHF.

V is TRBV6-5 and J is TRBJ2-5; D may be TRBD2 (5 bases). V lost 0 bases to trimming and J lost 3 bases, with 11 bases between them. CDR1 and CDR2 (germline): MNHEY, SVGAGI. This CDR3 has 15 residues. The CDR3 loop reads CASSYSRKREETQYF. The CDR3 DNA reads TGTGCCAGCAGTTACTCGCGGAAGAGGGAAGAGACCCAGTACTTC.

This rearrangement joins TRBV28 to TRBJ2-7, with TRBD2 matching over 7 bases. The CDR3 consists of 12 residues. Trimming at V came to 7 bases and at J to 5 bases, leaving 5 bases not matched to a gene. Germline CDR1 and CDR2: MDHEN and SYDVKM. CDR3 bases: TGTGCCAGCAACGAGGGGAGGGACGAGCAGTACTTC. Translating gives CASNEGRDEQYF.

This clonotype was observed many times. V usage is TRBV4-1 and J usage is TRBJ1-2; tentatively, D is TRBD1 (6 bases). This CDR3 contains 15 residues. CDR1 is MGHRA and CDR2 is YSYEKL in the germline V gene. The V end lost 1 base, the J end lost 9 bases, and 18 bases lay between the germline ends. The CDR3: CASSQVGQSVYRYTF. The CDR3 DNA reads TGCGCCAGCAGCCAAGTTGGACAGAGCGTTTATCGCTACACCTTC.

This clonotype occurred many times. The V and J genes are TRBV6-2 or TRBV6-3 and TRBJ1-3; the D is unclear. The V gene lost 0 bases and the J gene lost 2 bases, with 8 bases spanning the gap. The germline V gene has CDR1 MNHEY and CDR2 SVGEGT. The CDR3 has 15 amino acids. The CDR3 sequence is CASSYSSSPGNTIYF. CDR3 bases: TGTGCCAGCAGTTACTCTTCCTCGCCTGGAAACACCATATATTTT.

This chain connects TRBV5-5 to TRBJ1-5; TRBD1 is a possible D gene (6 bases). The CDR3 contains 15 residues. V was trimmed by 6 bases and J by 4 bases, leaving 17 bases between them. Germline CDR1 SGHKS, CDR2 YYEKEE (reference sequence). The CDR3 loop reads CASTPGGLRNQPQHF. The DNA of the CDR3 is TGTGCCAGCACCCCGGGGGGGCTGAGGAATCAGCCCCAGCATTTT. The full variable domain, its missing parts supplied by reference TRBV5-5 and TRBJ1-5, is DAGVTQSPTHLIKTRGQQVTLRCSPISGHKSVSWYQQVLGQGPQFIFQYYEKEERGRGNFPDRFSARQFPNYSSELNVNALLLGDSALYLCASTPGGLRNQPQHFGDGTRLSIL.

In its sample, this clonotype was seen many times. The V and J genes are TRBV6-2 or TRBV6-3 and TRBJ1-5; 8 bases align to TRBD1. The ends lost 7 bases at V and 4 bases at J; junction bases unmatched: 6. The CDR3 totals 14 residues. CDR1 and CDR2 from the germline V gene are MNHEY and SVGEGT. The CDR3 DNA reads as TGTGCCAGCATACCCGGACAGGGTAATCAGCCCCAGCATTTT. Residues: CASIPGQGNQPQHF.

The DNA for the CDR3 is TGTGCCAGCAGTTACTCGCTAGGGACTAGCGGGACCGAGCAGTACTTC. Its protein product is CASSYSLGTSGTEQYF. The chain links TRBV6-2 or TRBV6-3 to TRBJ2-7, with 13 positions matching TRBD2. The CDR3 consists of 16 residues. V dropped 0 bases and J dropped 6; count of bases not matched to a gene: 5. CDR1 and CDR2 from the germline V gene are MNHEY and SVGEGT.

The V gene is TRBV19, the J gene TRBJ1-1; weak D call: TRBD1 (5 bases). Deletions cut 8 bases from V and 0 bases from J, with 16 bases between. CDR1 and CDR2 (germline): LNHDA, SQIVND (reference sequence). This CDR3 contains 15 residues. The CDR3 sequence is CASGLGTPMNTEAFF. As DNA, the CDR3 is TGTGCCAGTGGGTTAGGGACTCCCATGAACACTGAAGCTTTCTTT. Complete variable domain (other parts from reference TRBV19 and TRBJ1-1): DGGITQSPKYLFRKEGQNVTLSCEQNLNHDAMYWYRQDPGQGLRLIYYSQIVNDFQKGDIAEGYSVSREKKESFPLTVTSAQKNPTAFYLCASGLGTPMNTEAFFGQGTRLTVV.

Only one count was recorded for this clonotype. J is TRBJ2-7 and V is TRBV2, with unresolved D. V was pared by 7 bases and J by 4 bases, with 17 bases between. Germline loops: CDR1 SNHLY, CDR2 FYNNEI. The CDR3 totals 14 residues. The CDR3 is CASTDRVRAYEQYF. The CDR3 DNA sequence: TGTGCCAGCACAGATCGGGTCCGGGCTTACGAGCAGTACTTC.

V usage is TRBV6-1 and J usage is TRBJ2-7; TRBD2 matches at 10 bases. Germline trimming cut 6 bases from V and 2 bases from J; bases unmatched to any gene: 7. Per germline, CDR1 MNHNS and CDR2 SASEGT. The CDR3 totals 15 residues. CDR3 in amino acids: CASRATSGSTYEQYF. Written as DNA, the CDR3 is TGTGCCAGCAGGGCGACTAGCGGGTCAACCTACGAGCAGTACTTC.

This clonotype was picked up many times. The chain is built from TRBV7-2 and TRBJ1-2, with D maybe TRBD1 (5 bases). Trimming removed 5 bases from V and 4 bases from J, with 14 bases in between. The CDR3 spans 14 residues. Germline-derived CDR1 and CDR2 are SGHTA and FQGNSA. The CDR3 spells CASSARQSSYGYTF. The DNA of the CDR3 is TGTGCCAGCAGCGCCAGACAGTCATCCTATGGCTACACCTTC. The full variable domain, its missing parts supplied by reference TRBV7-2 and TRBJ1-2, is GAGVSQSPSNKVTEKGKDVELRCDPISGHTALYWYRQSLGQGLEFLIYFQGNSAPDKSGLPSDRFSAERTGGSVSTLTIQRTQQEDSAVYLCASSARQSSYGYTFGSGTRLTVV.

This clonotype was counted only a few times. The chain couples TRBV7-3 to TRBJ1-1; possibly TRBD1 for D (6 bases). Germline lookup yields CDR1 SGHTA and CDR2 FQGTGA. Trimming cost V 3 bases and J 7 bases, with 12 bases left between them. The CDR3 extends over 13 amino acids. CDR3 amino acids: CASSLGGLGEAFF. The CDR3 DNA follows: TGTGCCAGCAGCTTGGGGGGGCTCGGTGAAGCTTTCTTT. The full variable domain, in which reference TRBV7-3 and TRBJ1-1 provide the parts outside the CDR3, is GAGVSQTPSNKVTEKGKYVELRCDPISGHTALYWYRQSLGQGPEFLIYFQGTGAADDSGLPNDRFFAVRPEGSVSTLKIQRTERGDSAVYLCASSLGGLGEAFFGQGTRLTVV.

This clonotype has at least ten counts. This rearrangement joins TRBV12-3 or TRBV12-4 to TRBJ2-5; no clear D gene. V lost 1 base and J 2 bases, leaving 14 bases between the germline ends. The CDR3 has 16 amino acids. CDR3 amino acids: CASSLGVGRRQETQYF. The CDR3 bases are TGTGCCAGCAGTTTAGGGGTAGGCCGAAGACAAGAGACCCAGTACTTC.

This chain connects TRBV6-1 to TRBJ2-5, with TRBD2 identical over 7 bases. J gave up 9 bases and V 6 bases, and 1 base lay outside the gene matches. The CDR3 covers 10 residues. From germline, CDR1 is MNHNS and CDR2 SASEGT. The CDR3 sequence is CASSRGAQYF. The CDR3 DNA reads as TGTGCCAGCAGCCGGGGGGCCCAGTACTTC.

As for this clonotype: Germline and junction disagree at one end, which may indicate a read error. This rearrangement joins TRBV7-3 to TRBJ2-6, with D perhaps TRBD1 or TRBD2 (5 bases each). This CDR3 region has 17 residues. Germline-derived CDR1 and CDR2 are SGHTA and FQGTGA. The CDR3 spells CASSLTGRYSGANILTF. For the CDR3, the DNA is TGTGCCAGCAGCTTAACGGGACGGTACTCTGGGGCCAACATCCTGACTTTC.

This clonotype was recorded a few times. The chain carries TRBV15 and TRBJ1-2; D may be TRBD1 (5 bases). Trimming removed 0 bases from V and 4 bases from J, with 12 bases in between. This CDR3 has 15 residues. Germline-derived CDR1 and CDR2 are LNHNV and YYDKDF (reference sequence). CDR3 residues: CATSRDRAGSYGYTF. In DNA form, the CDR3 reads TGTGCCACCAGCAGAGATCGGGCAGGGAGCTATGGCTACACCTTC.

The J gene is TRBJ1-2, the V gene TRBV7-9; 7 nucleotides agree with TRBD1. The CDR3 loop spans 14 amino acids. The ends lost 5 bases at V and 5 bases at J; junction bases unmatched: 8. Germline V lookup: CDR1 SEHNR, CDR2 FQNEAQ (reference sequence). The CDR3 protein is CASSGEGAGYGYTF. The CDR3 coding sequence is TGTGCCAGCAGCGGGGAGGGGGCCGGGTATGGCTACACCTTC.

This sequence joins TRBV6-1 and TRBJ1-3; D unclear. This CDR3 region has 12 residues. V lost 6 bases and J 4 bases, leaving 7 bases between the germline ends. Germline loops: CDR1 MNHNS, CDR2 SASEGT. CDR3 region: CASSTAGNTIYF. The CDR3 DNA sequence: TGTGCCAGCAGCACGGCGGGAAACACCATATATTTT.

This clonotype was counted ten times or more. The J gene is TRBJ2-7, the V gene TRBV6-2 or TRBV6-3, with 14 bases fitting TRBD2. J was trimmed by 4 bases and V by 6 bases; bases with no gene match: 2. Germline assignment: CDR1 MNHEY and CDR2 SVGEGT. The CDR3 length is 14 residues. The CDR3 spells CASRRTSGRYEQYF. CDR3 sequence (DNA): TGTGCCAGCAGGCGGACTAGCGGGAGGTACGAGCAGTACTTC.

The CDR3 loop is CAWSVGTNQPQHF. For the CDR3, the DNA is TGTGCCTGGAGTGTCGGGACGAATCAGCCCCAGCATTTT. This rearrangement joins TRBV30 to TRBJ1-5; D might be TRBD1 (5 bases). V shed 0 bases and J shed 4 bases, with 7 bases lying between them. Germline CDR1 reads GTSNPN; CDR2 reads SVGIG (reference sequence). The CDR3 loop spans 13 amino acids.

The chain has TRBV28 and TRBJ1-2; D call uncertain. With 5 bases removed from V and 4 bases from J, the gap between germline ends came to 14 bases. The CDR3 is 14 amino acids. CDR1 MDHEN and CDR2 SYDVKM come from the germline V gene. CDR3 region: CASSAREGPYGYTF. The CDR3 DNA is TGTGCCAGCAGTGCCCGGGAGGGCCCCTATGGCTACACCTTC.

This clonotype has a count of ten or more. The chain has TRBV12-3 or TRBV12-4 and TRBJ2-7; D might be TRBD2 (7 bases). The CDR3 length is 14 residues. V was cut by 6 bases and J by 12 bases, with 24 bases left in between. For the CDR3, the DNA is TGTGCCAGCAGCCCTGAGGGGGGGGGATTACGTAGGTACTTC. Translating it yields CASSPEGGGLRRYF.

The V gene is TRBV20-1, the J gene TRBJ2-5; D not certain. Trimming shortened V by 3 bases and J by 1 base, and 9 bases separated the two germline ends. CDR1 DFQATT and CDR2 SNEGSKA come from the germline V gene (reference sequence). The CDR3 contains 13 residues. The CDR3 coding sequence is TGCAGTGCTAGGTTTAAGCCCCAAGAGACCCAGTACTTC. It encodes CSARFKPQETQYF.

This clonotype has at least ten counts. The chain links TRBV11-3 to TRBJ2-2; a weak D match, TRBD2 (5 bases). CDR3 length: 16 residues. Germline assignment: CDR1 SGHNT and CDR2 YENEEA. Deletions cut 5 bases from V and 5 bases from J, with 18 bases between. CDR3 nucleotide sequence: TGTGCCAGCAGCCCGGCGGTAGGGTCGGGGACCGGGGAGCTGTTTTTT. Its protein product is CASSPAVGSGTGELFF.

This clonotype occurred a few times. The chain uses TRBV6-1 and TRBJ2-7; possibly TRBD1 for D (6 bases). CDR1 is MNHNS and CDR2 is SASEGT in the germline V gene. CDR3 length: 14 amino acids. The ends were cut back, 6 bases at V and 6 bases at J, with 18 bases in the middle. This chain's CDR3 is CASSPMSGESEQYF. The CDR3 DNA is TGTGCCAGCAGCCCTATGTCAGGGGAGAGCGAGCAGTACTTC.

The chain combines TRBV7-2 with TRBJ1-5; D not certain. This CDR3 is 13 amino acids long. Germline CDR1 is SGHTA and CDR2 is FQGNSA. V lost 0 bases and J lost 7, with 7 bases in between. The CDR3 here is CASSLATPQPQHF. CDR3 DNA: TGTGCCAGCAGCTTAGCGACCCCCCAGCCCCAGCATTTT.